Each of the 20 T cell receptor beta chains below was sequenced from the same sample in a study of T cell changes during pregnancy in multiple sclerosis. The repertoire was sequenced with immunoSEQ multiplex PCR; TCRdb's copy has only in-frame clones and lacks some. This repertoire shows under 40,000 clones, roughly 91% found once; its top ten account for less than 4.5%. Sequencing used peripheral blood, obtained in the second trimester of pregnancy. The source is a female donor in good health, enrolled as a control in a pregnancy study.

V is TRBV29-1 and J is TRBJ1-1, with D unresolved. This CDR3 has 14 amino acids. V lost 1 base to trimming and J lost 1 base, with 10 bases between them. Germline V gene sequence: CDR1 SQVTM, CDR2 ANQGSEA. The chain's CDR3 is CSVEVARGNTEAFF. The DNA of the CDR3 is TGCAGCGTTGAAGTAGCCCGCGGGAACACTGAAGCTTTCTTT.

This chain links TRBV5-4 with TRBJ1-2, with TRBD1 identical over 8 bases. Per germline, CDR1 SGHNT and CDR2 YYREEE (reference sequence). After removal of 0 bases from V and 5 bases from J, the junction contained 6 bases not matched to a gene. The CDR3 runs 15 residues. For the CDR3, the DNA is TGTGCCAGCAGCTTGGGGACAGGGTTTGGGTATGGCTACACCTTC. Translating it yields CASSLGTGFGYGYTF. Together with reference TRBV5-4 and TRBJ1-2, the CDR3 gives the full variable domain: ETGVTQSPTHLIKTRGQQVTLRCSSQSGHNTVSWYQQALGQGPQFIFQYYREEENGRGNFPPRFSGLQFPNYSSELNVNALELDDSALYLCASSLGTGFGYGYTFGSGTRLTVV.

This rearrangement joins TRBV28 to TRBJ1-5; 8 bases are shared with TRBD1. In germline, CDR1 is MDHEN, CDR2 SYDVKM. The length of the CDR3 is 15 residues. Trimming took 5 bases from V and 4 from J; bases not matched to a gene: 7. Written as DNA, the CDR3 is TGTGCCAGCAGTCTACGACAGGGGAGAAATCAGCCCCAGCATTTT. Translation gives CASSLRQGRNQPQHF.

This chain joins TRBV5-4 and TRBJ2-2, with 8 bases identical to TRBD1. Germline CDR1 and CDR2: SGHNT and YYREEE (reference sequence). This CDR3 has 15 amino acids. With 3 bases clipped from V and 4 bases from J, the junction kept 5 bases outside the gene matches. The CDR3: CASSSQGEFTGELFF. CDR3 coding DNA: TGTGCCAGCAGCTCACAGGGGGAATTCACCGGGGAGCTGTTTTTT.

The genes are TRBV11-3 and TRBJ2-7, with a possible D match to TRBD2 (6 bases). This CDR3 spans 14 amino acids. V lost 5 bases and J lost 6, with 17 bases in between. Germline CDR1 and CDR2: SGHNT and YENEEA. For the CDR3, the DNA is TGTGCCAGCAGCCCGACGCCCGGAGGGAGCGAGCAGTACTTC. Its protein product is CASSPTPGGSEQYF.

The V call is TRBV4-2, the J call TRBJ2-1; TRBD2 aligns across 13 bases. The CDR3 has 17 residues. The V gene's germline CDR1 is LGHNA and CDR2 YNFKEQ. Trimming cost V 3 bases and J 8 bases; bases outside gene matches: 10. Here the CDR3 DNA reads TGTGCCAGCAGCCAGCGCGTGGGACTAGCGGGGAGCGATGAGCAGTTCTTC. As protein: CASSQRVGLAGSDEQFF.

The chain links TRBV9 to TRBJ2-2; 10 nucleotides align to TRBD1. Germline V gene data show CDR1 as SGDLS and CDR2 as YYNGEE. Trimming cost V 7 bases and J 7 bases; bases outside gene matches: 7. The CDR3 is made up of 14 amino acids. CDR3 protein: CASGTGDTSGELFF. Here the CDR3 DNA reads TGTGCCAGCGGGACAGGGGACACCAGCGGGGAGCTGTTTTTT.

The CDR3 sequence is CASSYGDATEAFF. The CDR3 nucleotides are TGTGCCAGCAGTTACGGAGATGCCACTGAAGCTTTCTTT. The chain carries TRBV6-6 and TRBJ1-1; D gene ambiguous. The germline V gene has CDR1 MNHNY and CDR2 SVGAGI (reference sequence). V was clipped by 2 bases and J by 4 bases, with 8 bases between them. This CDR3 comprises 13 residues.

CDR3 DNA sequence: TGTGCCAGCAGTTACCACTGCCCCGGACTTACGGATGGCTACACCTTC. Translation gives CASSYHCPGLTDGYTF. The gene calls are TRBV6-7 and TRBJ1-2, with D hard to call. TRBV6-7 falls under the ORF class, with uncertain function. The CDR3 has 16 residues. The germline V and J ends were trimmed by 2 bases and 6 bases, with 19 bases remaining between them.

V usage is TRBV18 and J usage is TRBJ2-7, with D maybe TRBD1 (5 bases). The CDR3 has 15 residues. The V gene's germline CDR1 is KGHSH and CDR2 LQKENI. The V end was cut by 3 bases, the J end by 2 bases, with 14 bases between. The CDR3, as DNA: TGTGCCAGCTCACCTCCACGGACAATCCCCTACGAGCAGTACTTC. Protein product: CASSPPRTIPYEQYF.

This sequence joins TRBV9 and TRBJ1-1, with D possibly TRBD1 on 5 matching bases. Germline CDR1 is SGDLS and CDR2 is YYNGEE. CDR3 size: 14 residues. V shed 3 bases and J shed 4 bases, with 13 bases lying between them. The CDR3 nucleotides read TGTGCCAGCAGCGCCGTTGGGGGGGTCACTGAAGCTTTCTTT. This codes for CASSAVGGVTEAFF.

DNA of the CDR3: TGTGCCAGCAGCTCCAGCAGCAGGACTAGCACAGATACGCAGTATTTT. This gives the protein CASSSSSRTSTDTQYF. This sequence joins TRBV7-9 and TRBJ2-3; a possible D gene is TRBD2 (5 bases). Trimming stripped 4 bases from V and 0 bases from J, with 14 bases between. The CDR3 covers 16 residues. Germline lookup yields CDR1 SEHNR and CDR2 FQNEAQ (reference sequence).

V usage is TRBV5-1 and J usage is TRBJ1-3; 10 positions agree with TRBD1. Trimming took 3 bases from V and 0 from J; bases not matched to a gene: 6. This CDR3 is 17 amino acids long. The germline gives CDR1 SGHRS, CDR2 YFSETQ. The CDR3 loop is CASSSTTGGFSGNTIYF. In DNA, the CDR3 is TGCGCCAGCAGCTCGACGACAGGGGGCTTCTCTGGAAACACCATATATTTT.

The chain combines TRBV29-1 with TRBJ1-2; TRBD1 agrees at 9 bases. Losses at the gene ends were 5 bases for V and 8 bases for J; bases not matched to a gene: 18. CDR3 length: 16 residues. Germline V gives CDR1 SQVTM, CDR2 ANQGSEA. This CDR3 is CSVLVPGQGRTGGYTF. The CDR3 DNA reads TGCAGCGTTCTCGTCCCGGGACAGGGCCGGACGGGCGGCTACACCTTC. The variable domain in full, completed from reference TRBV29-1 and TRBJ1-2, reads SAVISQKPSRDICQRGTSLTIQCQVDSQVTMMFWYRQQPGQSLTLIATANQGSEATYESGFVIDKFPISRPNLTFSTLTVSNMSPEDSSIYLCSVLVPGQGRTGGYTFGSGTRLTVV.

The V and J genes are TRBV7-2 and TRBJ2-7, with TRBD2 identical over 8 bases. CDR1 is SGHTA, CDR2 FQGNSA, per germline. J gave up 6 bases and V 6 bases, and 13 bases lay outside the gene matches. The CDR3 consists of 15 residues. CDR3 in amino acids: CASSLGTRGRGEQYF. CDR3 in DNA: TGTGCCAGCAGTTTGGGGACTAGGGGGAGAGGCGAGCAGTACTTC.

V and J are TRBV7-9 and TRBJ2-7; 9 positions match TRBD1. Germline values: CDR1 SEHNR, CDR2 FQNEAQ (reference sequence). The ends lost 5 bases at V and 4 bases at J; junction bases unmatched: 9. The CDR3 is 15 residues long. The CDR3, as DNA: TGTGCCAGCAGCCTGTGGGACAGGGAAGGGTACGAGCAGTACTTC. It specifies CASSLWDREGYEQYF.

The gene calls are TRBV7-6 and TRBJ2-6; TRBD2 agrees at 11 bases. This CDR3 is 18 amino acids long. After removal of 3 bases from V and 0 bases from J, the junction contained 4 bases not matched to a gene. CDR1 is SGHVS, CDR2 FNYEAQ, per germline. CDR3 DNA sequence: TGTGCCAGCAGCTTTAGCGGGGGGGCCGTCTCTGGGGCCAACGTCCTGACTTTC. Protein: CASSFSGGAVSGANVLTF.

The chain is built from TRBV5-4 and TRBJ1-1; D is ambiguous. Germline V gives CDR1 SGHNT, CDR2 YYREEE (reference sequence). The CDR3 sequence is 16 residues long. V shed 5 bases and J shed 1 base, with 18 bases lying between them. The CDR3 region has the DNA TGTGCCAGCAGTTATACCGGCCGGGGTTCGAACACTGAAGCTTTCTTT. As protein: CASSYTGRGSNTEAFF.

This clone appeared a few times. This rearrangement joins TRBV30 to TRBJ2-2; the match to TRBD2 covers 13 bases. Germline V gene sequence: CDR1 GTSNPN, CDR2 SVGIG (reference sequence). This CDR3 contains 15 residues. V lost 2 bases, J lost 3 bases, and 0 bases stayed unmatched. DNA for the CDR3: TGTGCCTGGAGTACTAGCGGGAGGGACACCGGGGAGCTGTTTTTT. Protein: CAWSTSGRDTGELFF.

J is TRBJ2-1 and V is TRBV18; 11 bases map to TRBD1. The germline CDR1 and CDR2 sequences are KGHSH and LQKENI. The CDR3 has 18 amino acids. The J segment lost 5 bases and the V segment lost 1 base, leaving 10 bases of the junction unmatched. CDR3 amino acids: CASSPLIGQGATDNEQFF. The DNA of the CDR3 is TGTGCCAGCTCACCACTGATTGGACAGGGGGCTACGGACAATGAGCAGTTCTTC.